These 26 T cell receptor beta chains were sequenced from one sample in a study of blood T cell repertoires in COVID-19. The repertoire was sequenced with immunoSEQ multiplex PCR; TCRdb's copy has only in-frame clones and lacks some. The sample holds about 280,000 clones, 70% to 90% seen once. Material for sequencing was PBMCs or T cells enriched from blood (not recorded which). All receptors derive from a woman in her forties who had recovered from COVID-19.

The chain is built from TRBV6-5 and TRBJ2-7; TRBD1 agrees at 10 bases. The CDR3 is 15 amino acids. J gave up 2 bases and V 6 bases, and 7 bases lay outside the gene matches. Germline values: CDR1 MNHEY, CDR2 SVGAGI. The CDR3 sequence: CASRLRGTGAYEQYF. The CDR3 nucleotides read TGTGCCAGCAGACTCAGGGGGACAGGGGCCTACGAGCAGTACTTC.

The chain employs TRBV27 and TRBJ1-2; 7 bases agree with TRBD1. The CDR3 consists of 15 residues. Looked up from germline, CDR1 is MNHEY and CDR2 is SMNVEV (reference sequence). After removal of 6 bases from V and 11 bases from J, the junction contained 18 bases not matched to a gene. Here the CDR3 DNA reads TGTGCCAGCAGCCGACAGGGATTCGGGGGTCCGGCTTACACCTTC. Translated, it gives CASSRQGFGGPAYTF.

In this sample, this clone turned up once. J is TRBJ2-7 and V is TRBV25-1; the D gene is possibly TRBD2 (5 bases). The CDR3 is 13 residues long. The germline CDR1 and CDR2 sequences are MGHDK and SYGVNS. The V end was cut by 6 bases, the J end by 2 bases, with 11 bases between. CDR3 sequence: CASRGVRPYEQYF. CDR3 nucleotides: TGTGCCAGCAGGGGAGTGAGGCCCTACGAGCAGTACTTC.

The chain uses TRBV10-3 and TRBJ2-5; possible D gene TRBD2, 5 bases. From germline, CDR1 is ENHRY and CDR2 SYGVKD. The CDR3 covers 14 residues. V was trimmed by 0 bases and J by 5 bases, leaving 10 bases between them. CDR3 DNA: TGTGCCATCAGTGAGTCGGCAAGAGGGGAGACCCAGTACTTC. It specifies CAISESARGETQYF.

The gene calls are TRBV4-3 and TRBJ1-4; perhaps TRBD1 as D (6 bases). The CDR3 extends over 15 amino acids. The V gene's germline CDR1 is LGHNA and CDR2 YSLEER. The V gene lost 4 bases and the J gene lost 5 bases, with 14 bases spanning the gap. Here the CDR3 reads CASSPIHGQNEKLFF. CDR3 nucleotide sequence: TGCGCCAGCAGCCCCATACATGGACAGAATGAAAAACTGTTTTTT.

This rearrangement joins TRBV28 to TRBJ1-2, with 9 bases aligning to TRBD1. Trimming took 2 bases from V and 8 from J; bases not matched to a gene: 3. Germline assignment: CDR1 MDHEN and CDR2 SYDVKM. The CDR3 spans 13 residues. CDR3 in amino acids: CASSLGTGRGYTF. CDR3 nucleotide sequence: TGTGCCAGCAGTTTAGGGACAGGGAGGGGCTACACCTTC.

The V gene is TRBV27, the J gene TRBJ1-1, with D maybe TRBD1 (5 bases). Germline CDR1 MNHEY, CDR2 SMNVEV (reference sequence). This CDR3 comprises 14 residues. V shed 6 bases and J shed 2 bases, with 13 bases lying between them. CDR3 DNA sequence: TGTGCCAGCAGGGCCGGGGGGGGTAACACTGAAGCTTTCTTT. This encodes CASRAGGGNTEAFF.

This clone was seen just once. The chain combines TRBV18 with TRBJ1-5; TRBD1 aligns across 8 bases. Looked up from germline, CDR1 is KGHSH and CDR2 is LQKENI. The CDR3 runs 18 residues. V shed 5 bases, J shed 3 bases, and the junction held 15 bases outside the gene matches. Written as DNA, the CDR3 is TGTGCCAGCTCAGCCCAGCTATCCGGGACAGGTAACAATCAGCCCCAGCATTTT. Translation gives CASSAQLSGTGNNQPQHF.

The gene calls are TRBV7-9 and TRBJ1-2; 7 bases fit TRBD1. The CDR3 extends over 12 amino acids. Trimming at V came to 4 bases and at J to 8 bases, leaving 4 bases not matched to a gene. Germline lookup yields CDR1 SEHNR and CDR2 FQNEAQ (reference sequence). CDR3 residues: CASSSTGVGYTF. For the CDR3, the DNA is TGTGCCAGCAGCTCCACAGGGGTAGGCTACACCTTC.

The sample holds a few counts of this clone. This sequence joins TRBV15 and TRBJ1-3; D is unclear. The CDR3 runs 15 residues. In germline, CDR1 is LNHNV, CDR2 YYDKDF (reference sequence). V was cut by 1 base and J by 2 bases, with 9 bases left in between. Here the CDR3 DNA reads TGTGCCACCAGCAGAGGAGGAGGGACTGGAAACACCATATATTTT. It specifies CATSRGGGTGNTIYF.

The V call is TRBV7-8, the J call TRBJ2-3; possibly TRBD2 for D (5 bases). Germline CDR1 and CDR2: SGHVS and FQNEAQ. The CDR3 is 15 amino acids. The V end lost 3 bases, the J end lost 0 bases, and 10 bases lay between the germline ends. CDR3 DNA: TGTGCCAGCAGCTTGGAGCGGACGAGCACAGATACGCAGTATTTT. Amino acids: CASSLERTSTDTQYF.

This chain uses TRBV11-2 with TRBJ2-7; 9 nucleotides match TRBD2. Germline V gives CDR1 SGHAT, CDR2 FQNNGV. The CDR3 totals 15 residues. V shed 3 bases, J shed 0 bases, and the junction held 3 bases outside the gene matches. The CDR3 DNA follows: TGTGCCAGCAGCTTCATAGCGGGGGCCTCCTACGAGCAGTACTTC. Translated, it gives CASSFIAGASYEQYF.

This clone was observed a handful of times. V and J are TRBV24-1 and TRBJ2-3, with TRBD2 matching 10 bases. The CDR3 runs to 16 residues. Looked up from germline, CDR1 is KGHDR and CDR2 is SFDVKD. Germline trimming cut 1 base from V and 4 bases from J; bases unmatched to any gene: 4. The CDR3 sequence: CATSDLSGRGPDTQYF. For the CDR3, the DNA is TGTGCCACCAGTGATTTAAGCGGGAGGGGCCCAGATACGCAGTATTTT.

The chain employs TRBV7-8 and TRBJ2-4; weak D call: TRBD2 (6 bases). V lost 5 bases and J lost 8, with 22 bases in between. The germline gives CDR1 SGHVS, CDR2 FQNEAQ. The CDR3 has 16 residues. CDR3 in DNA: TGTGCCAGCAGCACAAGCCAACCGGGACCGGGGGACATTCAGTACTTC. Its protein product is CASSTSQPGPGDIQYF.

This clone was detected only once. As DNA, the CDR3 is TGTGCCATCAGTGACCTAGGGGGGACAGACTATGGCTACACCTTC. Residues: CAISDLGGTDYGYTF. This chain connects TRBV10-3 to TRBJ1-2; 7 bases align to TRBD1. V trimming: 3 bases; J trimming: 3 bases; junction bases outside the gene matches: 7. Germline V gene lookup returns CDR1 ENHRY and CDR2 SYGVKD. The CDR3 has 15 amino acids.

CDR3 protein: CASSLGHFYGYTF. DNA for the CDR3: TGTGCCAGCAGTTTGGGGCACTTCTATGGCTACACCTTC. The chain has TRBV12-3 or TRBV12-4 and TRBJ1-2; the D gene is possibly TRBD1 (5 bases). The CDR3 covers 13 residues. Trimming pared 3 bases from V and 4 bases from J, leaving 9 bases between.

V is TRBV19 and J is TRBJ2-1; 7 bases align to TRBD2. V shed 3 bases and J 0 bases; nucleotides not matched to a gene: 8. The CDR3 loop spans 17 amino acids. In germline, CDR1 is LNHDA, CDR2 SQIVND (reference sequence). CDR3 nucleotide sequence: TGTGCCAGTAGTATCCTCTCTAGCGGAAGCTCCTACAATGAGCAGTTCTTC. Translation gives CASSILSSGSSYNEQFF.

V gene TRBV24-1 combines with J gene TRBJ2-5; D possibly corresponds to TRBD1 (5 bases). The V gene lost 4 bases and the J gene lost 5 bases, with 10 bases spanning the gap. This CDR3 is 13 amino acids long. Germline V lookup: CDR1 KGHDR, CDR2 SFDVKD. CDR3 DNA sequence: TGTGCCACCAGTGACAGGGCGAGGGAGACCCAGTACTTC. This codes for CATSDRARETQYF.

The CDR3 is CASRGHHGEAFF. In nucleotides, the CDR3 is TGTGCCAGCAGGGGACACCACGGTGAAGCTTTCTTT. The gene calls are TRBV28 and TRBJ1-1; D is perhaps TRBD1 (6 bases). Germline V gives CDR1 MDHEN, CDR2 SYDVKM. Trimming took off 6 bases at V and 7 bases at J, with 12 bases between the two ends. The CDR3 is 12 amino acids.

The V gene is TRBV4-3, the J gene TRBJ1-4; tentative D call: TRBD1 (6 bases). Trimming left V 6 bases short and J 3 bases short, with 14 bases between. Germline V CDR1 and CDR2: LGHNA, YSLEER. The CDR3 sequence is 15 residues long. The CDR3 nucleotides are TGCGCCAGCAGTGACACAGGGTCCCCTAATGAAAAACTGTTTTTT. It yields the protein CASSDTGSPNEKLFF.

This chain uses TRBV4-1 with TRBJ1-4, with D perhaps matching TRBD1 (5 bases). Trimming removed 0 bases at V and 8 bases at J, with 13 bases between. Germline loops: CDR1 MGHRA, CDR2 YSYEKL. There are 15 residues in the CDR3. The CDR3 loop reads CASSQDPGRGEKLFF. CDR3 nucleotide sequence: TGCGCCAGCAGCCAAGATCCGGGGAGGGGAGAAAAACTGTTTTTT.

A single count supports this clone. The chain combines TRBV7-3 with TRBJ2-1; possibly TRBD2 for D (8 bases). Germline loops: CDR1 SGHTA, CDR2 FQGTGA. The CDR3 length is 16 residues. The V gene lost 5 bases and the J gene lost 8 bases, with 22 bases spanning the gap. In DNA form, the CDR3 reads TGTGCCAGCAGCCCCGAGTCCGGGACTAGGGGGCATGAGCAGTTCTTC. It translates to CASSPESGTRGHEQFF. The full variable domain, with the rest looked up from reference TRBV7-3 and TRBJ2-1, is GAGVSQTPSNKVTEKGKYVELRCDPISGHTALYWYRQSLGQGPEFLIYFQGTGAADDSGLPNDRFFAVRPEGSVSTLKIQRTERGDSAVYLCASSPESGTRGHEQFFGPGTRLTVL.

This sequence joins TRBV12-3 or TRBV12-4 and TRBJ2-7; D may be TRBD1 (6 bases). Trimming pared 3 bases from V and 13 bases from J, leaving 19 bases between. The CDR3 runs to 13 residues. The CDR3 coding sequence is TGTGCCAGCAGTTTGTTAGCAGGGAAGGGGGAATACTTC. This codes for CASSLLAGKGEYF.

The chain links TRBV2 to TRBJ2-3; 9 bases line up with TRBD2. CDR3 length: 15 amino acids. With V trimmed by 4 bases and J by 1 base, 3 bases remained unmatched. CDR1 and CDR2 (germline): SNHLY, FYNNEI. CDR3: CASSVRTSGTDTQYF. The CDR3 DNA sequence: TGTGCCAGCAGTGTGCGGACTAGCGGCACAGATACGCAGTATTTT.

In this sample, this clone turned up a few times. The V gene is TRBV28, the J gene TRBJ2-7; 10 positions agree with TRBD1. The J segment lost 2 bases and the V segment lost 4 bases, leaving 5 bases of the junction unmatched. The CDR3 contains 15 residues. From germline, CDR1 is MDHEN and CDR2 SYDVKM. CDR3 nucleotide sequence: TGTGCCAGCAGTTCCGACGGACAGGGGGCCTACGAGCAGTACTTC. This sequence encodes CASSSDGQGAYEQYF. Complete variable domain (other parts from reference TRBV28 and TRBJ2-7): DVKVTQSSRYLVKRTGEKVFLECVQDMDHENMFWYRQDPGLGLRLIYFSYDVKMKEKGDIPEGYSVSREKKERFSLILESASTNQTSMYLCASSSDGQGAYEQYFGPGTRLTVT.

The chain uses TRBV24-1 and TRBJ2-1; TRBD1 might be the D (5 bases). V was clipped by 4 bases and J by 9 bases, with 12 bases between them. The CDR3 extends over 13 amino acids. Germline V lookup: CDR1 KGHDR, CDR2 SFDVKD. In DNA form, the CDR3 reads TGTGCCACCAGTGAACAGGATCTGGGTGAGCAGTTCTTC. Translation gives CATSEQDLGEQFF.